A single sample gave rise to the 21 T cell receptor beta chains below, sequenced in a study of T cells in women clearing cervical HPV infection. TCRdb's copy holds only in-frame clones and misses some; the assay was immunoSEQ multiplex PCR. This sample contains tens of thousands of clones. The material sequenced was blood buffy coat. These receptors all come from a woman between 18 and 70 years old with a cervical HPV16 infection that either progressed to CIN3+ or cleared (not recorded which).

A remark on this clone: The read ends 3 residues shy of where the CDR3 ends; the end is completed using the germline J gene. The chain combines TRBV2 with TRBJ2-4; a weak D match, TRBD2 (6 bases). The V end was cut by 2 bases, the J end by 6 bases, with 11 bases between. The CDR3 covers 14 residues. Per germline, CDR1 SNHLY and CDR2 FYNNEI. CDR3 region: CASSENGSGNIQYF. The DNA read from the CDR3 is TGTGCCAGCAGTGAAAACGGGAGCGGAAACATT.

Details on this clone: The DNA ends 3 residues before the CDR3 does, and the rest of the CDR3 is filled in from the germline J gene. The rearrangement joins TRBV7-8 to TRBJ2-2; D is undetermined. The CDR3 covers 13 residues. V was trimmed by 3 bases and J by 0 bases, leaving 2 bases between them. The germline V gene encodes CDR1 SGHVS and CDR2 FQNEAQ. CDR3 DNA (partial): TGTGCCAGCAGCTTCACGAACACCGGGGAG. Its protein is CASSFTNTGE. In full, the CDR3 reads CASSFTNTGELFF.

Concerning this clone: The read ends 3 residues early relative to the CDR3; the germline J gene fills the gap. The J gene is TRBJ1-2, the V gene TRBV20-1; D is possibly TRBD1 (6 bases). The CDR3 runs to 13 residues. Germline CDR1 and CDR2: DFQATT and SNEGSKA (reference sequence). The ends were cut back, 3 bases at V and 5 bases at J, with 13 bases in the middle. This CDR3 reads CSASNGQPYGYTF. CDR3 DNA (partial): TGCAGTGCTAGCAATGGACAGCCATATGGC.

In regard to this clone: The read falls 3 residues short of the CDR3 end, and the missing part is taken from the germline J gene. V is TRBV7-2 and J is TRBJ1-1; D is unresolved. The CDR3 spans 13 residues. Germline V gene lookup returns CDR1 SGHTA and CDR2 FQGNSA. V gave up 8 bases and J gave up 1 base, with 11 bases separating them. Here the CDR3 reads CASDHAGNTEAFF. CDR3 DNA, as far as it was read: TGTGCCAGCGACCACGCGGGGAACACTGAA.

Concerning this clone: The read halts 3 residues ahead of the CDR3 end, with the missing end drawn from the germline J gene. The J gene is TRBJ1-4, the V gene TRBV18; unclear D gene. The CDR3 contains 15 residues. Germline V gene lookup returns CDR1 KGHSH and CDR2 LQKENI. The germline V and J ends were trimmed by 1 base and 8 bases, with 14 bases remaining between them. The CDR3 loop reads CASSPQRVKGEKLFF. The sequenced part of the CDR3 DNA is TGTGCCAGCTCACCACAAAGGGTAAAAGGAGAAAAA.

For this clone: With the read ending 3 residues before the CDR3 end, the germline J gene is used to fill in that end. The chain combines TRBV5-8 with TRBJ2-7; 8 nucleotides line up with TRBD1. The germline gives CDR1 SGHTS, CDR2 YDEGEE. V was pared by 2 bases and J by 4 bases, with 5 bases of the junction left unmatched. There are 14 residues in the CDR3. The part of the CDR3 DNA that was read is TGTGCCAGCAGCTTTGGACAGGGTCAATACGAG. It yields the protein CASSFGQGQYE. In full, the CDR3 reads CASSFGQGQYEQYF.

Concerning this clone: The DNA ends 3 residues before the CDR3 does, and the rest of the CDR3 is filled in from the germline J gene. The chain combines TRBV19 with TRBJ2-7, with 10 nucleotides matching TRBD2. The CDR3 spans 15 residues. Germline CDR1 LNHDA, CDR2 SQIVND (reference sequence). The junction had 5 bases not matched to a gene; V was cut back by 3 bases and J by 3 bases. Incomplete CDR3 DNA: TGTGCCAGTAGTATCGGCCTAGCGGGAGTCTACGAG. Its translation: CASSIGLAGVYE. The entire CDR3 sequence reads CASSIGLAGVYEQYF.

To note about this clone: The observed sequence ends 3 residues before the CDR3 terminus, with the missing tail filled in from the germline J gene. The V call is TRBV5-1, the J call TRBJ2-7; D perhaps matches TRBD1 (5 bases). Trimming took 0 bases from V and 3 from J, leaving 10 bases between them. CDR1 is SGHRS, CDR2 YFSETQ, per germline. The CDR3 is 14 residues long. The CDR3 DNA, read in part, is TGCGCCAGCAGCTTGGCCATCAGGGACTACGAG. Translated, it gives CASSLAIRDYE. The complete CDR3 sequence is CASSLAIRDYEQYF.

On this clone itself: The CDR3 goes on 3 residues after the read ends, and that part is filled in from the germline J gene. The chain links TRBV7-6 to TRBJ2-1; D not certain. This CDR3 has 13 residues. Germline values: CDR1 SGHVS, CDR2 FNYEAQ. V was pared by 5 bases and J by 6 bases, with 11 bases between. CDR3: CASSPTNANEQFF. The DNA read from the CDR3 is TGTGCCAGCAGCCCAACAAATGCCAATGAG.

On this clone itself: The read ends 3 residues shy of where the CDR3 ends; the end is completed using the germline J gene. The V and J genes are TRBV20-1 and TRBJ2-7, with TRBD1 matching over 10 bases. CDR3 size: 13 residues. The V gene end was trimmed by 5 bases and the J gene end by 2 bases; junction bases not matched to a gene: 3. Germline assignment: CDR1 DFQATT and CDR2 SNEGSKA (reference sequence). The CDR3 spells CSAGTGETYEQYF. The part of the CDR3 DNA that was read is TGCAGTGCTGGGACAGGGGAGACCTACGAG.

Comment on this clone: The read stops 3 residues short of the end of the CDR3; the missing end is completed from the germline J gene. The chain recombines TRBV11-3 with TRBJ2-4, with TRBD2 identical over 13 bases. CDR3 length equals 15 residues. Germline V gene data show CDR1 as SGHNT and CDR2 as YENEEA. The sequenced part of the CDR3 DNA is TGTGCCAGCAGCTTAGAGTCGGGACTAGCGGGATCT. Translated, it gives CASSLESGLAGS. The whole CDR3 sequence reads CASSLESGLAGSQYF.

For this clone: The missing CDR3 end, 3 residues past where the read stops, is filled in from the germline J gene. The chain uses TRBV5-1 and TRBJ2-1; 12 nucleotides line up with TRBD2. Germline V CDR1 and CDR2: SGHRS, YFSETQ. The V segment lost 4 bases and the J segment 9 bases; nucleotides outside the gene matches: 5. The CDR3 is 14 residues long. CDR3 in amino acids: CASSNRTSGTEQFF. The part of the CDR3 DNA that was read is TGCGCCAGCAGCAACCGGACTAGCGGGACTGAG.

On this clone: The read ends 3 residues early relative to the CDR3; the germline J gene fills the gap. The chain carries TRBV29-1 and TRBJ1-4, with 8 nucleotides matching TRBD1. Germline V lookup: CDR1 SQVTM, CDR2 ANQGSEA. This CDR3 contains 14 residues. With V trimmed by 0 bases and J by 4 bases, 1 base remained unmatched. This CDR3 is CSVEEQGVNEKLFF. CDR3 DNA (partial): TGCAGCGTTGAAGAACAGGGGGTTAATGAAAAA.

Points on this clone: The read halts 3 residues ahead of the CDR3 end, with the missing end drawn from the germline J gene. The V gene is TRBV2, the J gene TRBJ1-2; no clear D gene. Trimming cost V 2 bases and J 3 bases, with 13 bases left between them. CDR3 length: 15 amino acids. CDR1 is SNHLY and CDR2 is FYNNEI in the germline V gene. The sequenced CDR3 bases are TGTGCCAGCAGTGAAAAGGCTTACAGAGACTATGGC. This codes for CASSEKAYRDYG. The CDR3 in full is CASSEKAYRDYGYTF.

Note on this clone: The read ends 3 residues shy of where the CDR3 ends; the end is completed using the germline J gene. The chain combines TRBV6-4 with TRBJ1-2; 9 bases map to TRBD1. The CDR3 spans 15 residues. Germline CDR1 reads MRHNA; CDR2 reads SNTAGT. The CDR3 spells CASQRSPGQGMGYTF. The sequenced part of the CDR3 DNA is TGTGCCAGCCAACGTTCACCGGGACAGGGCATGGGC.

As to this clone: The read finishes 3 residues shy of the CDR3 end, and the germline J gene is used to complete it. The sample has other DNA sequences that encode this CDR3 too. J is TRBJ1-3 and V is TRBV7-2; tentative D call: TRBD1 (5 bases). CDR1 SGHTA and CDR2 FQGNSA come from the germline V gene. The CDR3 runs to 15 residues. V was clipped by 8 bases and J by 0 bases, with 14 bases between them. This CDR3 reads CASSPGGYSGNTIYF. The sequenced CDR3 bases are TGTGCCAGCTCCCCCGGGGGGTACTCTGGAAACACC.

As for this clone: Read coverage stops 3 residues before the CDR3 terminus; the germline J gene supplies the remainder. The chain has TRBV6-1 and TRBJ2-2; D perhaps matches TRBD1 (6 bases). V lost 2 bases and J lost 4, with 11 bases in between. Looked up from germline, CDR1 is MNHNS and CDR2 is SASEGT. The CDR3 is made up of 15 amino acids. CDR3 DNA (partial): TGTGCCAGCAGTGAAAAAGGGGGAAGCACCGGGGAG. Translation gives CASSEKGGSTGE. The whole CDR3 is CASSEKGGSTGELFF.

Concerning this clone: Sequencing ends 3 residues short of the CDR3 end; the germline J gene provides the rest. The chain recombines TRBV19 with TRBJ1-2; no clear D gene. The V gene's germline CDR1 is LNHDA and CDR2 SQIVND (reference sequence). The CDR3 sequence is 16 residues long. CDR3 protein: CASSFVGLAGVGDYTF. Incomplete CDR3 DNA: TGTGCCAGTAGTTTTGTCGGGCTAGCGGGAGTAGGTGAC.

Details on this clone: The read ends 3 residues before the CDR3 terminus; that terminus is restored from the germline J gene. The chain employs TRBV6-2 or TRBV6-3 and TRBJ2-2, with 10 bases aligning to TRBD2. Per the germline V gene, CDR1 is MNHEY and CDR2 is SVGEGT. With V trimmed by 8 bases and J by 7 bases, 10 bases remained unmatched. The CDR3 is 15 residues long. The CDR3 spells CASGLTSGFHGELFF. CDR3 DNA, as far as it was read: TGTGCCAGCGGATTGACTAGCGGGTTTCACGGGGAG.

On this clone: With the read ending 3 residues before the CDR3 end, the germline J gene is used to fill in that end. V is TRBV20-1 and J is TRBJ2-1; a weak D match, TRBD2 (6 bases). With 6 bases removed from V and 0 bases from J, the gap between germline ends came to 12 bases. The germline CDR1 and CDR2 sequences are DFQATT and SNEGSKA (reference sequence). This CDR3 has 14 amino acids. The part of the CDR3 DNA that was read is TGCAGTGCGCGGGACTTGAGCTCCTACAATGAG. Encoded protein: CSARDLSSYNE. The whole CDR3 protein is CSARDLSSYNEQFF.

As concerns this clone: The sequenced fragment ends 3 residues before the CDR3 boundary, so the rest is inferred from the germline J gene. The V gene is TRBV3-1 (or the pseudogene TRBV3-2), the J gene TRBJ2-5; D is unresolved. The V gene's germline CDR1 is LGHDT and CDR2 YNNKEL (reference sequence). The CDR3 runs to 14 residues. V was pared by 0 bases and J by 5 bases, with 10 bases between. CDR3: CASSQDPVLETQYF. CDR3 bases read: TGTGCCAGCAGCCAAGATCCCGTTTTGGAGACC.